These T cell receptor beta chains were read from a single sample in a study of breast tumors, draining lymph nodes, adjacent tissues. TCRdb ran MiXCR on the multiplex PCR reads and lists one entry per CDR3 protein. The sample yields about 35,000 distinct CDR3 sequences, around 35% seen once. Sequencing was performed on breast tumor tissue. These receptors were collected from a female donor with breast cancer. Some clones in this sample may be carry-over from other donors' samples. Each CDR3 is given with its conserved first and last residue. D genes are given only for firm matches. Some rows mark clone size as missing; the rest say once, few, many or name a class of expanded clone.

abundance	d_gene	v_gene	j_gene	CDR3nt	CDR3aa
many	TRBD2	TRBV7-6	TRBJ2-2	TGTGCCAGCAGCTTAGTCCCGGGACTAGCGGGAGTGGACGGGGAGCTGTTTTTT	CASSLVPGLAGVDGELFF
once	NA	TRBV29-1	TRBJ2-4	TGCAGCGTTGTCTGGACAGGAGGGAACATTCAGTACTTC	CSVVWTGGNIQYF
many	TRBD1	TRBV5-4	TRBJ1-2	TGTGCCAGCACCCCGGGACAGACAAACTATGGCTACACCTTC	CASTPGQTNYGYTF
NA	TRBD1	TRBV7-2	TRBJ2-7	TGTGCCAGCAGCCCCCAAGGACAGGGGGCCTACGAGCAGTACTTC	CASSPQGQGAYEQYF
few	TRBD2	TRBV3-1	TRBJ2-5	TGTGCCAGCAGGAATACGGGACTAGCGGAGACCCAGTACTTC	CASRNTGLAETQYF
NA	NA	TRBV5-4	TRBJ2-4	TGTGCCAGCAGCTCACGGGCCGGCAAAGACATTCAGTACTTC	CASSSRAGKDIQYF
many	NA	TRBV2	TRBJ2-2	TGTGCCAGCAGACTCCGGGGCCCGGAGCTGTTTTTT	CASRLRGPELFF
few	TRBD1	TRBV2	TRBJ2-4	TGTGCCAGCGAGGGACAGGCCAAAAACATTCAGTACTTC	CASEGQAKNIQYF
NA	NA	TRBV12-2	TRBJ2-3	TGTGCAAGTCGATCCAAGAACGGGACTAGCCTCTATACGCAGTATTTT	CASRSKNGTSLYTQYF
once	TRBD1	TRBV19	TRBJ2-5	TGTGCTAGTAGTTGGACAGGGCAAGAGACCCAGTACTTC	CASSWTGQETQYF
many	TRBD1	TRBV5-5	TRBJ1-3	TGTGCCAGCAGCTTGGCCAGGACAGGCGGGGGCTCTGGAAACACCATATATTTT	CASSLARTGGGSGNTIYF
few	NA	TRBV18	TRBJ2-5	TGTGCCAGCTCACCCTCACGCAGGGAGTCCCAAGAGACCCAGTACTTC	CASSPSRRESQETQYF
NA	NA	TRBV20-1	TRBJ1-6	TGCAGTGCTGGAGACGGCGGCCGGGGGCCCTATAATTCACCCCTCCACTTT	CSAGDGGRGPYNSPLHF
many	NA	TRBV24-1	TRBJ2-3	TGTGCCACCAGTGATTTCGGCAGGGCGGGGACAGATACGCAGTATTTT	CATSDFGRAGTDTQYF
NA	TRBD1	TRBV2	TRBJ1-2	TGTGCCAGCAGCGTCGGGACAGCCGTCTATGGCTACACCTTC	CASSVGTAVYGYTF
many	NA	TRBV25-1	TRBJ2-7	TGTGCCAGCAGTCTGGAAAGTGAGCAGTACTTC	CASSLESEQYF
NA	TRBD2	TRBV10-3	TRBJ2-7	TGTGCCATCAGCCCCGCGGGGGGCCGTGTTGACGAGCAGTACTTC	CAISPAGGRVDEQYF
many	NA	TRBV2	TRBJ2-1	TGTGCCAGCAGCGTAACTAGGGGGGGTGACAATGAGCAGTTCTTC	CASSVTRGGDNEQFF
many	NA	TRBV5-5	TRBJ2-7	TGTGCCAGCAGCAGCGGGTCCCGATCCTACGAGCAGTACTTC	CASSSGSRSYEQYF
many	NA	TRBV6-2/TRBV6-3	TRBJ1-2	TGTGCCAGCAGTTACTCGAATAAGGCGTCAGGAAACTATGGCTACACCTTC	CASSYSNKASGNYGYTF
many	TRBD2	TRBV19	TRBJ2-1	TGTGCCAGTAGCCAAGGACTAGCGGGGAGGCGGGTATACAATGAGCAGTTCTTC	CASSQGLAGRRVYNEQFF
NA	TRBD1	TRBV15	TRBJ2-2	TGTGCCACCAGCAGAGATCTCTGGACAGGGGCTAACACCGGGGAGCTGTTTTTT	CATSRDLWTGANTGELFF
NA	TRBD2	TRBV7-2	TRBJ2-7	TGTGCCAGCAGCTTAGGGGCCTCAGCGGGGTCACCCCGGGCCTCCCAGCAGTACTTC	CASSLGASAGSPRASQQYF
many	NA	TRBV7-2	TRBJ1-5	TGTGCCAGCAGCTTAGGACAGAATCAGCCCCAGCATTTT	CASSLGQNQPQHF
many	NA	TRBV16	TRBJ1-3	TGTGCCAGCAGCCAATCGGGAAGCTCTGGAAACACCATATATTTT	CASSQSGSSGNTIYF
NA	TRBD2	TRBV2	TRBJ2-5	TGTGCCAGCAGGGTCCAGCGGGAGGGCCGAGAGACCCAGTACTTC	CASRVQREGRETQYF
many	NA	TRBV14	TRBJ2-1	TGTGCCAGCAGCCAAGTCTACTACAATGAGCAGTTCTTC	CASSQVYYNEQFF
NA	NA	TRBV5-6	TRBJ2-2	TGTGCCAGCAGCTTGAAACCACGCAGAAGGACCGGGGAGCTGTTTTTT	CASSLKPRRRTGELFF
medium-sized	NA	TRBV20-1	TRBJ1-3	TGCAGTGCTCGACAGGCTCCGGTGGGAAACACCATATATTTT	CSARQAPVGNTIYF
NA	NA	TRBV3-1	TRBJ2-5	TGTGCCAGCAGCCCCACGCAGCTTGAAGAGGAGACCCAGTACTTC	CASSPTQLEEETQYF
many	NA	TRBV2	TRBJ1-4	NA	CASILGVSTNEKLFF
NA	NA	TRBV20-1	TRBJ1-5	TGCAGTGCTAGAGATTATTCCAGGGCCAACAATCAGCCCCAGCATTTT	CSARDYSRANNQPQHF
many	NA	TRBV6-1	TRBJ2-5	TGTGCCAGCAGTGAACCGGGACACGGCCTCCAAGAGACCCAGTACTTC	CASSEPGHGLQETQYF
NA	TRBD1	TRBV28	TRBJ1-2	TGTGCCAGCAGAGCTCGGGGACAGGGGGCTGCCTATGGCTACACCTTC	CASRARGQGAAYGYTF